Only a few counts were recorded for the clone carrying this T cell receptor beta chain. What it binds is unknown. Regions amplified from RNA transcripts were the TCR beta CDR3 regions. A first-round RT-PCR of the TCR CDR3 used the HTBI primer set. TCRdb ran MiXCR on the multiplex PCR reads and lists one entry per CDR3 protein. The sample yields 350,000 or so distinct CDR3 sequences, 15% to 20% seen once. Germline V gene lookup returns CDR1 MNHNS and CDR2 SASEGT. The CDR3 is 14 amino acids. V was trimmed by 2 bases and J by 3 bases, leaving 10 bases between them. Uncontrolled infection, other autoimmune disease, pregnancy or lactation disqualified patients from enrolment. The study based diagnoses on clinical symptoms, serum thyroxine and TRAb, thyroid ultrasound and orbital computed tomography. This record comes from a study of T cells in Graves' hyperthyroidism and ophthalmopathy. Findings of the study overall: The model forecast ophthalmopathy, anticipating it by a median around 6.9 months before onset.

The material sequenced was blood. The chain is built from TRBV6-1 and TRBJ1-2, with TRBD1 as a possible D gene (6 bases). This clonotype originated in a woman aged 40 to 50 with Graves' ophthalmopathy. DNA for the CDR3: TGTGCCAGCAGTGAAACCAGGGGTGACTATGGCTACACCTTC. The encoded protein is CASSETRGDYGYTF.